Below are 9 T cell receptor beta chains sequenced from a single sample in a study of TIL therapy for anti-PD-1-resistant metastatic lung cancer (dated by TCRdb to the early 2020s). Using bias-controlled multiplex PCR with the immunoSEQ v3 hsTCRB kit, the TCR beta CDR3 regions were amplified from genomic DNA. In its TCRdb copy, this immuneACCESS table keeps in-frame sequences only and misses some clones. Where compared with another copy, unresolved V genes explain less than half of these, and the others have no known cause. The table for this sample lists 20,000 to 25,000 clones; around 79% of them were counted only once. In total, the top ten clones hold nearly 7.5% of the sample. What the time point label conveys for this sample: pre-treatment sample, taken before nivolumab and TIL therapy. The material was blood, obtained at baseline. The receptor source for this set is a person aged 25 to 85 with non-small cell lung cancer.

V gene TRBV6-5 combines with J gene TRBJ2-5; D gene uncertain. Trimming stripped 5 bases from V and 4 bases from J, with 8 bases between. There are 12 residues in the CDR3. Germline loops: CDR1 MNHEY, CDR2 SVGAGI. This CDR3 is CASSTSRETQYF. The CDR3 coding sequence is TGTGCCAGCAGTACATCTCGAGAGACCCAGTACTTC.

The J gene is TRBJ2-2, the V gene TRBV5-1; 11 bases agree with TRBD1. J gave up 7 bases and V 0 bases, and 5 bases lay outside the gene matches. The CDR3 sequence is 16 residues long. Germline CDR1 and CDR2: SGHRS and YFSETQ. The CDR3 reads CASSLVGQGAGGELFF. In nucleotides, the CDR3 is TGCGCCAGCAGCTTGGTCGGACAGGGGGCGGGCGGGGAGCTGTTTTTT.

CDR3 residues: CASRTSGGRETQYF. The CDR3 region has the DNA TGTGCCAGCAGGACTAGCGGGGGACGAGAGACCCAGTACTTC. V and J are TRBV6-1 and TRBJ2-5, with 12 positions matching TRBD2. The V and J ends lost 6 bases and 4 bases, in that order; junction bases with no gene match: 3. In germline, CDR1 is MNHNS, CDR2 SASEGT. This CDR3 has 14 amino acids.

The genes are TRBV19 and TRBJ2-5, with D uncertain. This CDR3 spans 12 amino acids. V shed 10 bases and J shed 3 bases, with 12 bases lying between them. The V gene's germline CDR1 is LNHDA and CDR2 SQIVND (reference sequence). CDR3 sequence: CATSYGKETQYF. The CDR3 coding sequence is TGTGCCACCTCCTATGGGAAAGAGACCCAGTACTTC.

The chain couples TRBV1 to TRBJ2-7; TRBD1, as called in the table, went unchecked against the DNA. TRBV1 is deemed a pseudogene. CDR3 length: 15 amino acids. The CDR3 DNA reads as TGCACCAGCAGCCAAGAGTCCAGGGGGGTCGACGAGCAGTACTTC. Translated: CTSSQESRGVDEQYF.

This sequence joins TRBV5-4 and TRBJ1-2; D gene uncertain. The CDR3 is made up of 14 amino acids. Trimming left V 0 bases short and J 4 bases short, with 10 bases between. Germline V CDR1 and CDR2: SGHNT, YYREEE (reference sequence). CDR3 loop: CASSLAGTPYGYTF. The CDR3 DNA sequence: TGTGCCAGCAGCTTGGCCGGAACTCCCTATGGCTACACCTTC.

The rearrangement joins TRBV5-1 to TRBJ2-5; 8 nucleotides match TRBD1. The V and J ends lost 0 bases and 4 bases, in that order; junction bases with no gene match: 8. CDR3 length equals 16 residues. Germline-derived CDR1 and CDR2 are SGHRS and YFSETQ. The CDR3 DNA reads as TGCGCCAGCAGCTTGGATGGACAGGGCGTCGGAGAGACCCAGTACTTC. It encodes CASSLDGQGVGETQYF.

The chain employs TRBV4-2 and TRBJ2-2; D not resolved. Between the trimmed V and J ends, which lost 5 bases and 3 bases, there was a span of 13 bases. Germline-derived CDR1 and CDR2 are LGHNA and YNFKEQ. The CDR3 is made up of 15 amino acids. CDR3 amino acids: CASSAVDQDTGELFF. Written as DNA, the CDR3 is TGTGCCAGCAGCGCCGTCGATCAAGACACCGGGGAGCTGTTTTTT.

This clone has just a few counts. The chain has TRBV5-6 and TRBJ1-6; D might be TRBD1 (6 bases). The germline V and J ends were trimmed by 3 bases and 10 bases, with 14 bases remaining between them. This CDR3 is 14 amino acids long. Looked up from germline, CDR1 is SGHDT and CDR2 is YYEEEE. CDR3 sequence: CASSYTGSGSPLHF. For the CDR3, the DNA is TGTGCCAGCAGCTATACAGGGTCTGGCTCACCCCTCCACTTT.